This passage covers 30 T cell receptor beta chains from one sample sequenced in a study of T cells in Graves' hyperthyroidism and ophthalmopathy. TCR beta CDR3 region amplification was performed from RNA transcripts. TCR CDR3 regions were first amplified by RT-PCR with HTBI primers. TCRdb reprocessed the multiplex PCR reads with MiXCR, giving one entry per CDR3 protein. The table lists 300,000 to 400,000 distinct CDR3 sequences, 18% of them singletons. Sequencing input: blood. Receptors were obtained from a woman in her forties or fifties with Graves' hyperthyroidism.

This clonotype was counted only a few times. The chain couples TRBV20-1 to TRBJ1-1, with D unclear. With 3 bases removed from V and 3 bases from J, the gap between germline ends came to 8 bases. CDR3 length: 12 residues. Germline CDR1 is DFQATT and CDR2 is SNEGSKA (reference sequence). The CDR3 sequence is CSARSSDTEAFF. The CDR3 DNA reads TGCAGTGCTAGGAGTTCTGACACTGAAGCTTTCTTT.

Only a few counts were recorded for this clonotype. The rearrangement links TRBV2 to TRBJ1-1; TRBD1 might be the D (6 bases). The CDR3 length is 13 residues. Germline V gene sequence: CDR1 SNHLY, CDR2 FYNNEI. V was trimmed by 6 bases and J by 5 bases, leaving 13 bases between them. The CDR3 nucleotides read TGTGCCAGCAGCCAAACAGGGAGGACTGAAGCTTTCTTT. The encoded protein is CASSQTGRTEAFF.

This clonotype was seen more than once but under ten times. An end of the junction does not agree with germline; a read error may underlie this. V and J are TRBV10-3 and TRBJ1-1, with D unresolved. CDR3 length: 14 residues. CDR1 and CDR2 (germline): ENHRY, SYGVKD. The CDR3 reads CASSESTVNTEAFF. In DNA form, the CDR3 reads TGTGCCAGCAGTGAGTCGACGGTTAACACTGAAGCTTTCTTT.

The chain's CDR3 is CAQRRVGINTEAFF. CDR3 sequence (DNA): TGTGCCCAAAGGCGGGTTGGTATTAACACTGAAGCTTTCTTT. This sequence joins TRBV2 and TRBJ1-1, with no clear D. Germline loops: CDR1 SNHLY, CDR2 FYNNEI. V was shortened by 11 bases and J by 2 bases, with 18 bases between the two germline ends. The length of the CDR3 is 14 residues.

This clonotype was picked up a small number of times. The CDR3 DNA reads as TGTGCCAGCAGGTTACGGGGAGATACAGGGAGCAATCAGCCCCAGCATTTT. It specifies CASRLRGDTGSNQPQHF. The chain carries TRBV6-1 and TRBJ1-5, with D possibly matching TRBD1 (6 bases). The CDR3 totals 17 residues. Trimming removed 6 bases at V and 1 base at J, with 19 bases between. The germline CDR1 and CDR2 sequences are MNHNS and SASEGT.

This clonotype came up a few times. The chain combines TRBV6-5 with TRBJ1-3; D possibly corresponds to TRBD1 (6 bases). Trimming took 2 bases from V and 4 from J, leaving 9 bases between them. Germline CDR1 is MNHEY and CDR2 is SVGAGI. The CDR3 has 14 amino acids. The CDR3 sequence: CASSYTGKGNTIYF. DNA for the CDR3: TGTGCCAGCAGTTACACAGGGAAGGGAAACACCATATATTTT.

The chain couples TRBV2 to TRBJ2-5; D gene uncertain. This CDR3 contains 14 residues. Germline V lookup: CDR1 SNHLY, CDR2 FYNNEI. V was trimmed by 2 bases and J by 1 base, leaving 8 bases between them. CDR3 nucleotides: TGTGCCAGCAGTGAATCTAAAGGCCAAGAGACCCAGTACTTC. This sequence encodes CASSESKGQETQYF.

This clonotype has ten or more counts. The CDR3 reads CASSLRSGYEQYF. The DNA for the CDR3 is TGTGCCAGCAGCTTAAGATCAGGGTACGAGCAGTACTTC. This rearrangement joins TRBV11-1 to TRBJ2-7, with D maybe TRBD1 (5 bases). V was pared by 2 bases and J by 4 bases, with 9 bases between. The germline gives CDR1 SGHAT, CDR2 FQDESV (reference sequence). The CDR3 runs to 13 residues.

The chain carries TRBV3-1 and TRBJ2-2; 8 positions agree with TRBD2. Trimming at V came to 4 bases and at J to 4 bases, leaving 2 bases not matched to a gene. CDR3 size: 14 residues. The germline gives CDR1 LGHDT, CDR2 YNNKEL (reference sequence). Here the CDR3 DNA reads TGTGCCAGCAGCCCGACTAGCGCCACCGGGGAGCTGTTTTTT. This codes for CASSPTSATGELFF. Full variable domain (missing parts from reference TRBV3-1 and TRBJ2-2): DTAVSQTPKYLVTQMGNDKSIKCEQNLGHDTMYWYKQDSKKFLKIMFSYNNKELIINETVPNRFSPKSPDKAHLNLHINSLELGDSAVYFCASSPTSATGELFFGEGSRLTVL.

This chain uses TRBV10-1 with TRBJ1-6, with a weak D call TRBD1 (5 bases). V lost 1 base and J lost 1, with 8 bases in between. The germline CDR1 and CDR2 sequences are WNHNN and SYGVQD (reference sequence). This CDR3 has 16 residues. CDR3: CASSEWGYSYNSPLHF. CDR3 DNA sequence: TGCGCCAGCAGTGAGTGGGGGTATTCCTATAATTCACCCCTCCACTTT.

The sample holds a few counts of this clonotype. The chain employs TRBV5-6 and TRBJ2-2; D gene uncertain. In germline, CDR1 is SGHDT, CDR2 YYEEEE. Trimming took off 0 bases at V and 0 bases at J, with 9 bases between the two ends. CDR3 length: 16 residues. Here the CDR3 reads CASSLGQNANTGELFF. DNA of the CDR3: TGTGCCAGCAGCTTGGGGCAAAACGCGAACACCGGGGAGCTGTTTTTT.

In this sample, this clonotype turned up many times. This chain uses TRBV12-3 or TRBV12-4 with TRBJ1-2; D may be TRBD1 (6 bases). V gave up 7 bases and J gave up 2 bases, with 14 bases separating them. This CDR3 comprises 14 residues. The CDR3 region has the DNA TGTGCCAGCAAGCGAGGGGGGGCGAACTATGGCTACACCTTC. It translates to CASKRGGANYGYTF.

The table lists this clonotype with many counts. V and J are TRBV5-1 and TRBJ2-7; TRBD1 matches 9 bases. From germline, CDR1 is SGHRS and CDR2 YFSETQ. V was clipped by 4 bases and J by 1 base; unmatched bases: 12. The CDR3 sequence is 17 residues long. The CDR3 loop is CASSLVATGTGSYEQYF. CDR3 DNA: TGCGCCAGCAGCCTCGTAGCGACCGGGACAGGGTCCTACGAGCAGTACTTC.

This clonotype showed up just a few times. The V gene is TRBV7-3, the J gene TRBJ2-1, with unresolved D. CDR1 and CDR2 (germline): SGHTA, FQGTGA. The CDR3 covers 11 residues. V was shortened by 5 bases and J by 8 bases, with 7 bases between the two germline ends. CDR3 sequence reads: CASSPRHEQFF. As DNA, the CDR3 is TGTGCCAGCAGCCCAAGGCATGAGCAGTTCTTC.

At least ten counts were recorded for this clonotype. This chain links TRBV27 with TRBJ2-5; maybe TRBD1 (5 bases). This CDR3 is built from 15 residues. V gave up 6 bases and J gave up 1 base, with 15 bases separating them. Germline V lookup: CDR1 MNHEY, CDR2 SMNVEV (reference sequence). The CDR3 DNA reads TGTGCCAGCAGCACCGCCCAGGGCCCCCAAGAGACCCAGTACTTC. Its translation: CASSTAQGPQETQYF.

The chain combines TRBV14 with TRBJ2-7; 9 bases agree with TRBD1. The V and J ends lost 2 bases and 1 base, in that order; junction bases with no gene match: 3. Per the germline V gene, CDR1 is SGHDN and CDR2 is FVKESK. The CDR3 totals 15 residues. CDR3 sequence: CASSQRQGESYEQYF. In DNA form, the CDR3 reads TGTGCCAGCAGCCAACGACAGGGGGAGTCCTACGAGCAGTACTTC.

There are a few counts of this clonotype. The V call is TRBV30, the J call TRBJ2-1, with 12 nucleotides matching TRBD2. The CDR3 consists of 15 residues. The J segment lost 8 bases and the V segment lost 3 bases, leaving 8 bases of the junction unmatched. CDR1 is GTSNPN and CDR2 is SVGIG in the germline V gene (reference sequence). In DNA form, the CDR3 reads TGTGCCTGGAGGGCAGGACTAGCGGGGTCTGATGAGCAGTTCTTC. Translated: CAWRAGLAGSDEQFF.

This clonotype was recorded many times. V and J are TRBV30 and TRBJ2-3, with D tentatively TRBD2 (6 bases). This CDR3 spans 14 amino acids. The V end lost 3 bases, the J end lost 4 bases, and 14 bases lay between the germline ends. Per the germline V gene, CDR1 is GTSNPN and CDR2 is SVGIG (reference sequence). CDR3 coding DNA: TGTGCCTGGAGCGGCGGATCGGGGGCAGATACGCAGTATTTT. This encodes CAWSGGSGADTQYF.

This clonotype occurred a few times. The genes are TRBV20-1 and TRBJ1-6; TRBD1 matches at 8 bases. In germline, CDR1 is DFQATT, CDR2 SNEGSKA (reference sequence). J lost 7 bases, V lost 1 base, and 9 bases had no gene match. The length of the CDR3 is 16 residues. CDR3 sequence (DNA): TGCAGTGCTAGAGTGGCCTCCCAGGGGGCGAATTCACCCCTCCACTTT. This gives the protein CSARVASQGANSPLHF.

This clonotype came up many times. The chain recombines TRBV6-1 with TRBJ1-5, with a tentative D call TRBD1 (5 bases). Germline V gene sequence: CDR1 MNHNS, CDR2 SASEGT. Trimming cost V 5 bases and J 7 bases, with 18 bases left between them. The CDR3 length is 15 residues. The DNA of the CDR3 is TGTGCCAGCAGTAACGTCCTCGGTCGGGGCCAGCCCCAGCATTTT. This gives the protein CASSNVLGRGQPQHF.

This clonotype has a count of ten or more. The CDR3 DNA reads as TGTGCCAGCAGCTTAATTGGGTTGAACACTGAAGCTTTCTTT. Its protein is CASSLIGLNTEAFF. The chain joins TRBV11-2 to TRBJ1-1; D ambiguous. This CDR3 spans 14 amino acids. The ends were cut back, 2 bases at V and 0 bases at J, with 7 bases in the middle. Per germline, CDR1 SGHAT and CDR2 FQNNGV.

This clonotype has ten or more counts. CDR3 sequence: CASSPKGDGRANYGYTF. Here the CDR3 DNA reads TGTGCCAGCAGCCCCAAAGGGGACGGCCGAGCTAACTATGGCTACACCTTC. The chain recombines TRBV11-3 with TRBJ1-2; D is possibly TRBD1 (5 bases). The V and J ends lost 5 bases and 0 bases respectively, with 19 bases between them. This CDR3 spans 17 amino acids. Germline V gives CDR1 SGHNT, CDR2 YENEEA.

This clonotype was picked up many times. The V and J genes are TRBV20-1 and TRBJ2-5; 8 nucleotides line up with TRBD2. The germline CDR1 and CDR2 sequences are DFQATT and SNEGSKA (reference sequence). V was pared by 0 bases and J by 3 bases, with 6 bases of the junction left unmatched. This CDR3 spans 15 amino acids. CDR3 nucleotides: TGCAGTGCTAGAGATGCGGGGACTAGAAAAGAGACCCAGTACTTC. Protein sequence: CSARDAGTRKETQYF.

This clonotype was seen at least ten times. The CDR3 reads CASSLQGLRSTEAFF. In nucleotides, the CDR3 is TGCGCCAGCAGCTTGCAGGGGCTGAGGAGCACTGAAGCTTTCTTT. This chain links TRBV5-1 with TRBJ1-1; perhaps TRBD1 as D (6 bases). V was trimmed by 1 base and J by 4 bases, leaving 14 bases between them. CDR1 and CDR2 (germline): SGHRS, YFSETQ. There are 15 residues in the CDR3.

The chain links TRBV6-5 to TRBJ1-2; unclear D gene. V shed 0 bases and J shed 4 bases, with 12 bases lying between them. There are 15 residues in the CDR3. Germline lookup yields CDR1 MNHEY and CDR2 SVGAGI. The CDR3 sequence: CASSYSTRGGYGYTF. Written as DNA, the CDR3 is TGTGCCAGCAGTTACTCGACGAGAGGCGGCTATGGCTACACCTTC.

This sequence joins TRBV6-1 and TRBJ2-6; D unclear. From germline, CDR1 is MNHNS and CDR2 SASEGT. The CDR3 is 12 amino acids. The ends were cut back, 9 bases at V and 1 base at J, with 4 bases in the middle. CDR3 amino acids: CASASGANVLTF. CDR3 DNA sequence: TGTGCCAGTGCGTCTGGGGCCAACGTCCTGACTTTC.

The chain joins TRBV29-1 to TRBJ1-2; no clear D gene. V lost 7 bases and J lost 8, with 17 bases in between. The CDR3 is 12 amino acids. Germline CDR1 reads SQVTM; CDR2 reads ANQGSEA. The CDR3 protein is CSDRGPAGGYTF. CDR3 coding DNA: TGCAGCGACCGAGGGCCGGCCGGAGGCTACACCTTC.

There are a few counts of this clonotype. V is TRBV6-1 and J is TRBJ1-6; D possibly corresponds to TRBD1 (5 bases). Trimming pared 6 bases from V and 5 bases from J, leaving 14 bases between. CDR1 and CDR2 (germline): MNHNS, SASEGT. There are 15 residues in the CDR3. The CDR3 nucleotides read TGTGCCAGCAGCAGCAGGGTTCTAGATAATTCACCCCTCCACTTT. This translates into CASSSRVLDNSPLHF.

This clonotype was seen repeatedly, ten times or more. This sequence joins TRBV13 and TRBJ1-2; D uncertain. CDR1 PRHDT and CDR2 FYEKMQ come from the germline V gene (reference sequence). CDR3 size: 13 residues. V was trimmed by 4 bases and J by 4 bases, leaving 10 bases between them. The CDR3 DNA is TGTGCCAGCAGCTCCCCGGCCCGCTATGGCTACACCTTC. This sequence encodes CASSSPARYGYTF.

This clonotype was seen many times. J is TRBJ2-7 and V is TRBV2; no definite D call. Per the germline V gene, CDR1 is SNHLY and CDR2 is FYNNEI. The CDR3 is made up of 12 amino acids. V gave up 7 bases and J gave up 2 bases, with 9 bases separating them. This CDR3 reads CASKTEAYEQYV. CDR3 nucleotides: TGTGCCAGCAAAACAGAGGCCTACGAGCAGTACGTC.